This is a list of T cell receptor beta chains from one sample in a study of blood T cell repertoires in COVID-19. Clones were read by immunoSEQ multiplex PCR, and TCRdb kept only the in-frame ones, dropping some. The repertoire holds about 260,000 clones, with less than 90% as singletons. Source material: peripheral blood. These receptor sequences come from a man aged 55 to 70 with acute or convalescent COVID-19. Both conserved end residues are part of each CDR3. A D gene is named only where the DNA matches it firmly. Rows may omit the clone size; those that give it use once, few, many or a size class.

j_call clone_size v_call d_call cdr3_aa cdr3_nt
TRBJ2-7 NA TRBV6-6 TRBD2 CASSYGVAGDYEQYF TGTGCCAGCAGTTACGGTGTAGCGGGGGACTACGAGCAGTACTTC
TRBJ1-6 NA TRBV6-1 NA CASSETGQTNSPLHF TGTGCCAGCAGTGAAACTGGACAGACGAATTCACCCCTCCACTTT
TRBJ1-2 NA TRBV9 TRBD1 CASSAPGQGAGYTF TGTGCCAGCAGCGCGCCCGGACAGGGGGCCGGCTACACCTTC
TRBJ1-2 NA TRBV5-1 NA CASSFRKRDTYNYGYTF TGCGCCAGCAGCTTTCGGAAACGGGACACGTACAACTATGGCTACACCTTC
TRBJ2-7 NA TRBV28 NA CAIGSPTSYEQYF TGTGCCATTGGGAGTCCAACTTCCTACGAGCAGTACTTC
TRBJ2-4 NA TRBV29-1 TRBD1 CSVLRDRNIQYF TGCAGCGTTTTACGGGACAGAAACATTCAGTACTTC
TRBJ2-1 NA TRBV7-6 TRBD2 CASSSGTSGGGEQFF TGTGCCAGCAGCTCAGGGACTAGCGGGGGTGGTGAGCAGTTCTTC
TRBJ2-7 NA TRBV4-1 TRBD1 CASSQFMGLAGGYEQYF TGCGCCAGCAGCCAATTTATGGGTTTGGCAGGGGGCTACGAGCAGTACTTC
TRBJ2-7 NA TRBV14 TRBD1 CASSLQGGYEQYF TGTGCCAGCAGCTTACAGGGGGGCTACGAGCAGTACTTC
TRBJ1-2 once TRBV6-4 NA CASSGESGSGYTF TGTGCCAGCAGTGGAGAATCAGGGTCCGGCTACACCTTC
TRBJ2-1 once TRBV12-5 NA CASGSNQGGEQFF TGTGCTAGTGGTTCAAACCAGGGTGGCGAGCAGTTCTTC
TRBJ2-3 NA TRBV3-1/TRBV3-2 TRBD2 CASSLGTSGNYF TGTGCCAGCAGCCTCGGGACTAGCGGTAACTATTTT
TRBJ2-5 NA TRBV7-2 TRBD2 CASSMGGRGQETQYF TGTGCCAGCAGCATGGGCGGGAGGGGGCAAGAGACCCAGTACTTC
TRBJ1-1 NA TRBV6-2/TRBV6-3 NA CASSQQGTEAFF TGTGCCAGCAGCCAACAGGGAACTGAAGCTTTCTTT
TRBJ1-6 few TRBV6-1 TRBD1 CASSESDGTGRSPLHF TGTGCCAGCAGTGAGTCGGACGGGACAGGGCGTTCACCCCTCCACTTT
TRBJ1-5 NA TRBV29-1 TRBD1 CSVGDRGNQPQHF TGCAGCGTGGGTGACAGGGGTAATCAGCCCCAGCATTTT
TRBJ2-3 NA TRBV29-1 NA CSAHRAGGKDTQYF TGCAGCGCCCATCGGGCAGGGGGGAAAGATACGCAGTATTTT
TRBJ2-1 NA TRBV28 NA CATAYNEQFF TGTGCCACCGCCTACAATGAGCAGTTCTTC
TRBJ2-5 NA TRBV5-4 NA CASRDNLYRETQYF TGTGCCAGCCGGGACAATCTTTATCGGGAGACCCAGTACTTC
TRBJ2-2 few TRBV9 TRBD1 CASSVGTGANTGELFF TGTGCCAGCAGCGTAGGGACAGGGGCGAACACCGGGGAGCTGTTTTTT
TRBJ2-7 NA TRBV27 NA CASSPNTHYEQYF TGTGCCAGCAGTCCCAATACACACTACGAGCAGTACTTC
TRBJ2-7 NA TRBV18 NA CASSPPRGAYEQYF TGTGCCAGCTCACCTCCTCGCGGAGCCTACGAGCAGTACTTC
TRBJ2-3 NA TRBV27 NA CASSFTSGILTDTQYF TGTGCCAGCAGTTTCACGTCGGGGATCCTCACAGATACGCAGTATTTT
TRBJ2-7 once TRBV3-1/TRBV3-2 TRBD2 CASSQGTSGAYEQYF TGTGCCAGCAGCCAGGGCACTAGCGGGGCATACGAGCAGTACTTC
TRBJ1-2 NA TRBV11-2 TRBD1 CASSPGTGHGYTF TGTGCCAGCAGCCCCGGGACAGGGCATGGCTACACCTTC
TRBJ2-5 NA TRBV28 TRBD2 CASSSPSTLTSGKETQYF TGTGCCAGCAGTTCCCCTTCGACCTTGACTAGCGGGAAAGAGACCCAGTACTTC
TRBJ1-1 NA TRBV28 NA CASSFWGGATEAFF TGTGCCAGCAGTTTCTGGGGGGGTGCCACTGAAGCTTTCTTT
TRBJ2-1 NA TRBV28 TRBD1 CANKKDRGDNEQFF TGTGCCAACAAAAAGGACAGGGGGGACAATGAGCAGTTCTTC